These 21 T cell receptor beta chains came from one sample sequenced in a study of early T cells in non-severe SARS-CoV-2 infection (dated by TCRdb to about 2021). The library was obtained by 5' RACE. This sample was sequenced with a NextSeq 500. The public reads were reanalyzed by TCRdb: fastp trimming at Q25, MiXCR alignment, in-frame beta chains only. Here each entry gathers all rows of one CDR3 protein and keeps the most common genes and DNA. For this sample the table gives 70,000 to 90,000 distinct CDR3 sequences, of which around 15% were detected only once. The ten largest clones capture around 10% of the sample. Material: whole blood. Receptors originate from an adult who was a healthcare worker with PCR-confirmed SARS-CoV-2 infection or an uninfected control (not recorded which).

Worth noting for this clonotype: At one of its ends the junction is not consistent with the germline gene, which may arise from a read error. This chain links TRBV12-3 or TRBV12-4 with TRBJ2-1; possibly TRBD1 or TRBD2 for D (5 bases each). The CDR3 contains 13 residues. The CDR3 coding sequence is TGTGCCAGCACTTTACGGGATGGGGGTGAGCAGTTCTTC. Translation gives CASTLRDGGEQFF.

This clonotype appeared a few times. The CDR3 protein is CASSQDGSSGANVLTF. CDR3 nucleotides: TGTGCCAGCAGCCAAGATGGAAGCTCTGGGGCCAACGTCCTGACTTTC. The chain recombines TRBV4-2 with TRBJ2-6; D is uncertain. From germline, CDR1 is LGHNA and CDR2 YNFKEQ. The CDR3 is made up of 16 amino acids. V was shortened by 0 bases and J by 0 bases, with 6 bases between the two germline ends.

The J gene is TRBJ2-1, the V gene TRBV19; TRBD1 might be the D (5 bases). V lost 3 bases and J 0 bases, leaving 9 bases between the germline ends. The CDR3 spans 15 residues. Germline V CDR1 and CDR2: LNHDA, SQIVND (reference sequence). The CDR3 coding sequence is TGTGCCAGTAGTATTACAGGAGACTCCTACAATGAGCAGTTCTTC. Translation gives CASSITGDSYNEQFF.

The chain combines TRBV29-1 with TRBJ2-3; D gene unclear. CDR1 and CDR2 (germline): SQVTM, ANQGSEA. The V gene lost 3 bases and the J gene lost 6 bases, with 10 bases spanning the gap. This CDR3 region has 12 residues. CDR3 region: CSVDPTADTQYF. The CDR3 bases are TGCAGCGTTGATCCGACGGCGGATACGCAGTATTTT.

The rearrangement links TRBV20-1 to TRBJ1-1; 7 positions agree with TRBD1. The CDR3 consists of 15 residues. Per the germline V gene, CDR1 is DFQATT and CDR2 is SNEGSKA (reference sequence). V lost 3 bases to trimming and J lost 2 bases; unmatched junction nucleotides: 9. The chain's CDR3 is CSASNRGLRNTEAFF. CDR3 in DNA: TGCAGTGCTAGCAACAGGGGCCTTAGAAACACTGAAGCTTTCTTT.

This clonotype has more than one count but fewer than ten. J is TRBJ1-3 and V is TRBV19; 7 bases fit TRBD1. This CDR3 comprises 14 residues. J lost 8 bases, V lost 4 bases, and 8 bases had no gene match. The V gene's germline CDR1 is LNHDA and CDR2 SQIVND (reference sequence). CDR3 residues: CASSTGTVGDTIYF. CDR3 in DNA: TGTGCCAGTAGTACTGGGACAGTGGGCGACACCATATATTTT.

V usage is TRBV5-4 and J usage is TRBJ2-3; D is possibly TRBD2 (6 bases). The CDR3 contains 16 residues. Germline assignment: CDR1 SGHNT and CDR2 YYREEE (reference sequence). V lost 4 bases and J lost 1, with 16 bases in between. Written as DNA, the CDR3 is TGTGCCAGCAGCAGGGACCGGGACTCTCGCACAGATACGCAGTATTTT. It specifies CASSRDRDSRTDTQYF. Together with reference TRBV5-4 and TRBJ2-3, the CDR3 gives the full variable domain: ETGVTQSPTHLIKTRGQQVTLRCSSQSGHNTVSWYQQALGQGPQFIFQYYREEENGRGNFPPRFSGLQFPNYSSELNVNALELDDSALYLCASSRDRDSRTDTQYFGPGTRLTVL.

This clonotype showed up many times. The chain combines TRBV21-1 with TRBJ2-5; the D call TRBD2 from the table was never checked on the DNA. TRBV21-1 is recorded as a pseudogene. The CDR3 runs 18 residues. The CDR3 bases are TGTGCCAGCAGCAAAGGGAATCTTCCTAGCGGCACCCACGGGACCCAGTACTTC. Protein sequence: CASSKGNLPSGTHGTQYF.

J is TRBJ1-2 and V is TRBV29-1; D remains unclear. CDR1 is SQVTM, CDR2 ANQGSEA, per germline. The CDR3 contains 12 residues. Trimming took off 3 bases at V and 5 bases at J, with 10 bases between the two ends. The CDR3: CSVDTPWYGYTF. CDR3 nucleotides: TGCAGCGTTGATACACCTTGGTATGGCTACACCTTC.

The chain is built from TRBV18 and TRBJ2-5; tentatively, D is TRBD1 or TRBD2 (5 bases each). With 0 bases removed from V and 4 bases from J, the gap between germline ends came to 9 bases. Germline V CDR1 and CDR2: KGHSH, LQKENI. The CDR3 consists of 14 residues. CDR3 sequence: CASSPPGTPETQYF. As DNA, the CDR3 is TGTGCCAGCTCACCACCGGGGACCCCAGAGACCCAGTACTTC.

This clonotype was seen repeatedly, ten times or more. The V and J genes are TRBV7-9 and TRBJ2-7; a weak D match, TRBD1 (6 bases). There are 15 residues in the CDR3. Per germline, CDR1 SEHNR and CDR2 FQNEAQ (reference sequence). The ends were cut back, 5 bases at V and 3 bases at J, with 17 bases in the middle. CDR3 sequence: CASSHESGVDYEQYF. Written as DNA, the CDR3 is TGTGCCAGCAGCCACGAGTCAGGGGTGGACTACGAGCAGTACTTC. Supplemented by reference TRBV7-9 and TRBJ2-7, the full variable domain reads DTGVSQNPRHKITKRGQNVTFRCDPISEHNRLYWYRQTLGQGPEFLTYFQNEAQLEKSRLLSDRFSAERPKGSFSTLEIQRTEQGDSAMYLCASSHESGVDYEQYFGPGTRLTVT.

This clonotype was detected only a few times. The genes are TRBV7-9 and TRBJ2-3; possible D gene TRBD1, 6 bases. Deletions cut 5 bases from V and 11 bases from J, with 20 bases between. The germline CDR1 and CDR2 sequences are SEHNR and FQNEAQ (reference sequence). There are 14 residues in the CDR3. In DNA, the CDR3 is TGTGCCAGCAGCGACGCTACAGGGCTGAGACTGCAGTATTTT. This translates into CASSDATGLRLQYF.

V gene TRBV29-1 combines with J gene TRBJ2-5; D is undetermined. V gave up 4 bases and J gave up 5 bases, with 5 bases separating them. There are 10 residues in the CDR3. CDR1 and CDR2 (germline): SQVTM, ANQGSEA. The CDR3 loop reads CSVGDETQYF. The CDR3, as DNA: TGCAGCGTTGGTGATGAGACCCAGTACTTC.

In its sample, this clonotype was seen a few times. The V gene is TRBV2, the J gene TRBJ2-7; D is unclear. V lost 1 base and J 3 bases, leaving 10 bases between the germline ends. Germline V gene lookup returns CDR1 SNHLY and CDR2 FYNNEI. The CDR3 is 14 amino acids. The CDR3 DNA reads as TGTGCCAGCAGTGAAGGGCTTTCGGGCTACGAGCAGTACTTC. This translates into CASSEGLSGYEQYF. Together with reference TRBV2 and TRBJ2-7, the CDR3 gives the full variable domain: EPEVTQTPSHQVTQMGQEVILRCVPISNHLYFYWYRQILGQKVEFLVSFYNNEISEKSEIFDDQFSVERPDGSNFTLKIRSTKLEDSAMYFCASSEGLSGYEQYFGPGTRLTVT.

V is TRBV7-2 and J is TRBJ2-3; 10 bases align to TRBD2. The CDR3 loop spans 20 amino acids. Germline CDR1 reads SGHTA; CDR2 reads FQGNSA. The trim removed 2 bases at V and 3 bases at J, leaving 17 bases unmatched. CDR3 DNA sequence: TGTGCCAGCAGCTTACGGCCAGCTAGCGGGAGAGGGGGGCGGACAGATACGCAGTATTTT. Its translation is CASSLRPASGRGGRTDTQYF.

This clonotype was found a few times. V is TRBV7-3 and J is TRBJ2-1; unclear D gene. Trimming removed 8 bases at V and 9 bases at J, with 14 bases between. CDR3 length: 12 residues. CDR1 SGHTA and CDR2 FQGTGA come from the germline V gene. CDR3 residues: CASGTQRSEQFF. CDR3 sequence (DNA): TGTGCCAGCGGCACACAGAGAAGTGAGCAGTTCTTC.

CDR3 amino acids: CASSLWGQGGVFF. The CDR3 nucleotides are TGTGCCAGCAGTTTATGGGGGCAGGGTGGAGTTTTCTTT. The chain uses TRBV28 and TRBJ1-1; tentative D call: TRBD1 (5 bases). The germline gives CDR1 MDHEN, CDR2 SYDVKM. CDR3 size: 13 residues. The V end was cut by 0 bases, the J end by 13 bases, with 15 bases between.

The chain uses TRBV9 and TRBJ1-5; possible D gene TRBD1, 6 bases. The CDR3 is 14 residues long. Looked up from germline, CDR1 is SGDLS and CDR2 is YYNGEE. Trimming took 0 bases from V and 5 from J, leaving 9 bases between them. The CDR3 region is CASSVEGGHQPQHF. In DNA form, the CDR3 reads TGTGCCAGCAGCGTAGAGGGGGGCCATCAGCCCCAGCATTTT. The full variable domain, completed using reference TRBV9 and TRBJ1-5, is DSGVTQTPKHLITATGQRVTLRCSPRSGDLSVYWYQQSLDQGLQFLIQYYNGEERAKGNILERFSAQQFPDLHSELNLSSLELGDSALYFCASSVEGGHQPQHFGDGTRLSIL.

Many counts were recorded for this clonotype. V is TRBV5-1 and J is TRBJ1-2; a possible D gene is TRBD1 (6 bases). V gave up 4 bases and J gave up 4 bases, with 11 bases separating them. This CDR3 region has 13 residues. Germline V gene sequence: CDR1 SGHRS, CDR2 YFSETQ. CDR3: CASSLGQTYGYTF. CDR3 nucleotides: TGCGCCAGCAGCCTAGGACAGACCTATGGCTACACCTTC.

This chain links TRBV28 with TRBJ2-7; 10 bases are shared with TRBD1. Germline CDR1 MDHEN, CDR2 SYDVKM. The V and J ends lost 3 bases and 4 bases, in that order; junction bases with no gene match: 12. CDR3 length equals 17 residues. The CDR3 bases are TGTGCCAGCAGTTTGTCGCCTCGAGACAGGGGGCGATACGAGCAGTACTTC. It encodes CASSLSPRDRGRYEQYF.

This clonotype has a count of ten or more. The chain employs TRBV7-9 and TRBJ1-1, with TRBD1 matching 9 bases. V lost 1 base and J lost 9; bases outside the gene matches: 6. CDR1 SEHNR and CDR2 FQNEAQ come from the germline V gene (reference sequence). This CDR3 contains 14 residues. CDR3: CASSLVGDRDQAFF. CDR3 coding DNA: TGTGCCAGCAGCTTAGTTGGGGACAGGGACCAAGCTTTCTTT.